The TCR beta chain described here comes from a study of shared clonotypes between healthy human individuals. Sequencing used immunoSEQ multiplex PCR; TCRdb keeps in-frame clones, though not all of them. The table includes under 2.5 million clones, approximately 90% detected once. The TCR comes from a man younger than 30 in good health. Some clones in this sample may be carry-over from other donors' samples. Source material: naive CD4+ T cells from PBMCs. Subset: CD45RA+ positively selected.

CDR3 region: CAITPGMNTEAFF. The CDR3 DNA is TGTGCCATCACCCCTGGAATGAACACTGAAGCTTTCTTT. The V call is TRBV10-3, the J call TRBJ1-1; the D is unclear. The CDR3 covers 13 residues. Germline V lookup: CDR1 ENHRY, CDR2 SYGVKD. Between the trimmed V and J ends, which lost 7 bases and 0 bases, there was a span of 9 bases.